This record covers a single TCR beta chain. What it binds is not known. The sample comes from a study of Ad26.COV2.S vaccination and SARS-CoV-2 variants. Clones were sequenced by immunoSEQ multiplex PCR, and TCRdb holds only the in-frame ones, with some missing. The sample shows some 350,000 clones, 92% of them seen only once. Per the germline V gene, CDR1 is DFQATT and CDR2 is SNEGSKA (reference sequence). V was trimmed by 3 bases and J by 5 bases, leaving 20 bases between them. The CDR3 totals 15 residues. The study's findings and limits: Across vaccine and placebo recipients, the breadth of non-spike TCRs was similar.

The TCR was taken from a human donor who had recovered from COVID-19. Source: peripheral blood, taken after recovery from COVID-19. The rearrangement links TRBV20-1 to TRBJ2-7; D not certain. The CDR3 DNA sequence: TGCAGTGCTAGTTATAGTGGGTCCCTTTTCGACGAGCAGTACTTC. It specifies CSASYSGSLFDEQYF.